Below, 5 T cell receptor beta chains from the same sample are listed, as sequenced in a study of T-cell reconstitution after alpha-beta-depleted transplantation in children. Unique molecular identifiers were used to barcode this TCRbeta library. Via MiXCR, TCRdb re-called the PCR reads, giving one row per CDR3 protein. The repertoire consists of around 960,000 distinct CDR3 sequences, with about 30% occurring once and the leading ten covering roughly 27%. The sample was PBMCs, mostly from graft donor cells, taken 360 days after TCRalphabeta/CD19-depleted stem cell transplant. All receptors derive from a boy in the first two years of life who had a stem cell transplant for SCID, so the T cells may come from the graft donor.

In this sample, this clonotype turned up a few times. The chain links TRBV12-3 or TRBV12-4 to TRBJ2-7; D may be TRBD1 (6 bases). The CDR3 length is 13 residues. V gave up 5 bases and J gave up 1 base, with 9 bases separating them. CDR3 in amino acids: CASSGDTSYEQYF. In nucleotides, the CDR3 is TGTGCCAGCAGTGGGGACACATCCTACGAGCAGTACTTC.

This clonotype was seen a handful of times. The V call is TRBV4-2, the J call TRBJ2-7; D call uncertain. V shed 0 bases and J shed 0 bases, with 12 bases lying between them. The CDR3 covers 16 residues. Germline CDR1 is LGHNA and CDR2 is YNFKEQ. The CDR3 reads CASSQDATRISYEQYF. CDR3 nucleotide sequence: TGTGCCAGCAGCCAAGATGCGACACGAATCTCCTACGAGCAGTACTTC.

CDR3 amino acids: CASSLALPSTDTQYF. The CDR3 coding sequence is TGCGCCAGCAGCTTGGCCTTGCCATCCACAGATACGCAGTATTTT. The genes are TRBV5-1 and TRBJ2-3; the D is unclear. The CDR3 is 15 residues long. Between the trimmed V and J ends, which lost 0 bases and 2 bases, there was a span of 10 bases. CDR1 and CDR2 (germline): SGHRS, YFSETQ.

The chain uses TRBV6-1 and TRBJ2-3, with D uncertain. With 3 bases removed from V and 2 bases from J, the gap between germline ends came to 9 bases. The CDR3 runs to 14 residues. CDR1 and CDR2 from the germline V gene are MNHNS and SASEGT. The CDR3: CASSDWTHTDTQYF. The CDR3 DNA follows: TGTGCCAGCAGTGACTGGACCCACACAGATACGCAGTATTTT.

This clonotype occurred a few times. V and J are TRBV12-3 or TRBV12-4 and TRBJ2-7, with D uncertain. V gave up 2 bases and J gave up 1 base, with 9 bases separating them. This CDR3 has 14 residues. The CDR3 DNA is TGTGCCAGCAGTTTAACATACCCTTCCTACGAGCAGTACTTC. As protein: CASSLTYPSYEQYF.